The rows below give T cell receptor beta chains drawn from one sample of a study of identical twins. MiXCR, applied by TCRdb to the 5' RACE reads, yields one record per CDR3 protein. Altogether roughly 500,000 distinct CDR3 sequences are present, 22% being singletons, with the ten largest covering 0.91%. These records were also assigned to another study, of T cells expressing NK-cell markers.

The material sequenced was CD4+ T cells sorted from blood. All receptors come from a woman aged 18-29 years in good health. The conserved cysteine and the conserved F or W are not part of the CDR3 here.

v_gene	j_gene	CDR3aa
TRBV4-2	TRBJ2-1	ASSQDGTSGKNEQF
TRBV5-6	TRBJ2-3	ASSLKAGTDTQY
TRBV10-1	TRBJ2-5	ASSATSAGTQY
TRBV19	TRBJ2-1	ASSINPPRVSYNEQF
TRBV5-1	TRBJ2-3	ASAVRPSGGTSTDTQY
TRBV5-5	TRBJ2-1	ASSLLQLSGSGNEQF
TRBV27	TRBJ2-7	ANSPQGISYEQY
TRBV6-6	TRBJ2-7	ASSYSEGAEQY
TRBV9	TRBJ2-3	ASSPMGGLTDTQY
TRBV20-1	TRBJ1-1	SAFRGRVNTEAF
TRBV20-1	TRBJ2-5	SARTSGSHETQY
TRBV12-3/TRBV12-4	TRBJ1-6	ASSSDRGNSPLH
TRBV11-1	TRBJ2-6	ASSSERQGRSSGANVLT
TRBV9	TRBJ1-1	ASSVEANTEAF
TRBV12-3/TRBV12-4	TRBJ2-2	ASSFFRSNTGELF
TRBV6-5	TRBJ2-4	ASSYSTGEPFGNIQY
TRBV7-9	TRBJ1-5	ASSLSSGGDQPQH
TRBV20-1	TRBJ1-1	SASIEGMNTEAF
TRBV9	TRBJ2-7	ASSSRQGGFDEQY
TRBV5-1	TRBJ2-7	ASSSAANTYEQY
TRBV20-1	TRBJ2-5	SARFLRDYASQTQY
TRBV9	TRBJ2-3	ASSVTSTDTQY
TRBV6-1	TRBJ2-5	ASSGQGWETQY
TRBV7-2	TRBJ2-3	ASSLAGGPSTDTQY
TRBV27	TRBJ2-2	ASSLGAVTTGELF
TRBV5-6	TRBJ1-5	ASSRTQVGNQPQH
TRBV5-4	TRBJ2-1	ASSPVSGHEQF
TRBV20-1	TRBJ1-2	SARPTYSGYT
TRBV12-5	TRBJ2-1	ASERGQTSYNEQF